This entry lists 4 T cell receptor beta chains sequenced from one sample in a study of technical replicates of blood from several donors (dated by TCRdb to about 2017). Libraries were prepared through the immunoSEQ multiplex PCR assay. Here the immuneACCESS table is served through TCRdb, limited to in-frame sequences with V and J called. Missing clones are a known gap in these copies; in checked studies unresolved V genes cover under half, and the rest lacks a known reason. This sample lists 95,000 or so clones; roughly 96% were detected once. The biggest ten clones account for roughly 0.3% of the sample. Material: T cells isolated from PBMCs. Every receptor here comes from a human donor in good health.

Here the CDR3 reads CASSDVLGQLGNEQFF. For the CDR3, the DNA is TGTGCCAGCAGCGACGTGTTGGGACAGCTCGGGAATGAGCAGTTCTTC. V is TRBV14 and J is TRBJ2-1, with 7 nucleotides matching TRBD1. Trimming took 5 bases from V and 7 from J; bases not matched to a gene: 14. There are 16 residues in the CDR3. The germline CDR1 and CDR2 sequences are SGHDN and FVKESK. The full variable domain, in which reference TRBV14 and TRBJ2-1 provide the parts outside the CDR3, is EAGVTQFPSHSVIEKGQTVTLRCDPISGHDNLYWYRRVMGKEIKFLLHFVKESKQDESGMPNNRFLAERTGGTYSTLKVQPAELEDSGVYFCASSDVLGQLGNEQFFGPGTRLTVL.

The V gene is TRBV9, the J gene TRBJ2-5, with 8 bases fitting TRBD2. The CDR3 has 14 residues. J lost 6 bases, V lost 0 bases, and 4 bases had no gene match. Germline CDR1 reads SGDLS; CDR2 reads YYNGEE. The DNA of the CDR3 is TGTGCCAGCAGCGTAGCGGGAGGGCAGAAGACCCAGTACTTC. Translation gives CASSVAGGQKTQYF.

This clone appeared a single time. This rearrangement joins TRBV9 to TRBJ2-1; 7 bases align to TRBD1. Germline V gives CDR1 SGDLS, CDR2 YYNGEE. V lost 4 bases to trimming and J lost 4 bases; unmatched junction nucleotides: 5. CDR3 length: 14 amino acids. The CDR3 region is CASSSGGSYNEQFF. The CDR3 DNA sequence: TGTGCCAGCAGCTCAGGGGGTAGTTACAATGAGCAGTTCTTC.

The chain is built from TRBV21-1 and TRBJ1-1; the D call in the table, TRBD1, was not verified against the DNA. TRBV21-1 is labeled a pseudogene. The CDR3 is 15 amino acids. CDR3 in DNA: TGTGCCAGCAGCAAAGTAAACAGGGGGACGGCTGAAGCTTTCTTT. Translating gives CASSKVNRGTAEAFF.